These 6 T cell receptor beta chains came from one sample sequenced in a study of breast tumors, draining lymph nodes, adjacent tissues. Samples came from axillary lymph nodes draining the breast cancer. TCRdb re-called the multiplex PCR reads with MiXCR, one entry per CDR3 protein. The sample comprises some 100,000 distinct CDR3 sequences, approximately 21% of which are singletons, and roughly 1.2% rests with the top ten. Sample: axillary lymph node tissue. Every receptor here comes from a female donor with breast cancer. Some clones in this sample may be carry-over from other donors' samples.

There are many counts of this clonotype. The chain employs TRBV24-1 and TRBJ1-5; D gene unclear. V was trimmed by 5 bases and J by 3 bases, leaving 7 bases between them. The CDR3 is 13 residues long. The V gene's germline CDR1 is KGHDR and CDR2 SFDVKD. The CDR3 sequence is CATSATDNQPQHF. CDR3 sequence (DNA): TGTGCCACCAGTGCCACAGACAATCAGCCCCAGCATTTT.

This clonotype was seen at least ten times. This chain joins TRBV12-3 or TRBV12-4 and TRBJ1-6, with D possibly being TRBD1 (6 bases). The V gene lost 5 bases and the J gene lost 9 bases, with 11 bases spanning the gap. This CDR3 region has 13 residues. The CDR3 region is CASSITGTSPLHF. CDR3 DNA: TGTGCCAGCAGTATAACAGGGACTTCACCCCTCCACTTT.

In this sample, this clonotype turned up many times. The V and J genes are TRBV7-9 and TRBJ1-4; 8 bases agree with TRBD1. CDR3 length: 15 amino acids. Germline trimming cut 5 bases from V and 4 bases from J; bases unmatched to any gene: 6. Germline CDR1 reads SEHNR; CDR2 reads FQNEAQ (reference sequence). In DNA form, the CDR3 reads TGTGCCAGCAGCAGGTGGACAGGGCTTAATGAAAAACTGTTTTTT. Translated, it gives CASSRWTGLNEKLFF.

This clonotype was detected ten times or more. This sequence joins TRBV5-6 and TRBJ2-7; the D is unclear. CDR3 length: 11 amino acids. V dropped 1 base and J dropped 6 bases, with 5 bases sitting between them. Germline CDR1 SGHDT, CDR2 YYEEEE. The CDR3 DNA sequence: TGTGCCAGCAGCTTGTTACGCGAGCAGTACTTC. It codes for CASSLLREQYF.

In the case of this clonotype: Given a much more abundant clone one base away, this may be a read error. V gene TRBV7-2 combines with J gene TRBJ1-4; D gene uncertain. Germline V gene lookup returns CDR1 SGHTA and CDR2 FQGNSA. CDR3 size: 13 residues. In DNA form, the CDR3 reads TGTGCCAGCGGAACTTCAACTAATGAAAAACAGTTTTTT. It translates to CASGTSTNEKQFF.

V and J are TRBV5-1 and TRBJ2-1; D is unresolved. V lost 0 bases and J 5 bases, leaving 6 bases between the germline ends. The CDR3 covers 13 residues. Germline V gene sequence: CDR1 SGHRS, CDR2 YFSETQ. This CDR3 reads CASSLEADNEQFF. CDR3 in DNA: TGCGCCAGCAGCTTGGAGGCAGACAATGAGCAGTTCTTC.